The 26 T cell receptor beta chains listed next were all sequenced from one sample in a study of blood T cells in healthy people across ages. Using a J-beta primer mix together with a sample-barcoded 5' primer, a second PCR was run for about 7 to 12 cycles. TCRdb re-called the 5' RACE reads with MiXCR, one entry per CDR3 protein. This table has about 1,800,000 distinct CDR3 sequences, about 28% appearing once. The sequenced sample consisted of blood. All receptors derive from a woman in her twenties or thirties in good health.

This clonotype appeared once. Since a much larger clone is just one base distant, this may be a read error. The chain combines TRBV7-2 with TRBJ2-1, with D tentatively TRBD2 (7 bases). V lost 5 bases to trimming and J lost 4 bases, with 15 bases between them. The CDR3 has 15 residues. Germline-derived CDR1 and CDR2 are SGHTA and FQGNSA. The CDR3 DNA is TGTACCAGCAGCCCCGAGGCGGGGGCTTACAATGAGCAGTTCTTC. Amino acids: CTSSPEAGAYNEQFF.

With respect to this clonotype: The junction and the germline gene differ at one end; a read error may be behind it. The V call is TRBV29-1, the J call TRBJ1-1, with no clear D. Germline V gene data show CDR1 as SQVTM and CDR2 as ANQGSEA. CDR3 size: 12 residues. This CDR3 is CSVDGLGTGAFF. CDR3 coding DNA: TGCAGCGTTGACGGTTTGGGAACTGGAGCTTTCTTT.

V and J are TRBV7-9 and TRBJ2-1; 9 bases align to TRBD2. Trimming removed 5 bases from V and 4 bases from J; junction bases left unmatched: 15. The CDR3 consists of 18 residues. Germline V gene data show CDR1 as SEHNR and CDR2 as FQNEAQ (reference sequence). The CDR3 sequence: CASSQNSGGNAIYNEQFF. CDR3 bases: TGTGCCAGCAGCCAAAATAGCGGGGGAAATGCTATTTACAATGAGCAGTTCTTC. The whole variable domain, remainder taken from reference TRBV7-9 and TRBJ2-1, is DTGVSQNPRHKITKRGQNVTFRCDPISEHNRLYWYRQTLGQGPEFLTYFQNEAQLEKSRLLSDRFSAERPKGSFSTLEIQRTEQGDSAMYLCASSQNSGGNAIYNEQFFGPGTRLTVL.

This clonotype has a count of ten or more. The V gene is TRBV29-1, the J gene TRBJ2-7, with D perhaps matching TRBD1 (5 bases). This CDR3 has 13 residues. Germline V lookup: CDR1 SQVTM, CDR2 ANQGSEA. V was trimmed by 1 base and J by 0 bases, leaving 7 bases between them. The CDR3 region is CSVEGQSSYEQYF. CDR3 sequence (DNA): TGCAGCGTTGAAGGACAGAGCTCCTACGAGCAGTACTTC.

This clonotype was recorded a few times. The chain uses TRBV25-1 and TRBJ2-3; 11 nucleotides line up with TRBD2. CDR3 length equals 14 residues. Germline trimming cut 1 base from V and 11 bases from J; bases unmatched to any gene: 5. Germline values: CDR1 MGHDK, CDR2 SYGVNS. The CDR3 reads CASSESLAGGKQYF. CDR3 bases: TGTGCCAGCAGTGAATCCCTAGCGGGGGGTAAGCAGTATTTT.

This clonotype was picked up a small number of times. V is TRBV27 and J is TRBJ2-3, with 8 positions matching TRBD2. The CDR3 sequence is 15 residues long. Looked up from germline, CDR1 is MNHEY and CDR2 is SMNVEV (reference sequence). Trimming removed 6 bases from V and 4 bases from J; junction bases left unmatched: 9. CDR3 in DNA: TGTGCCAGCAGACCCGGGAGGGCCATCGCAGATACGCAGTATTTT. This translates into CASRPGRAIADTQYF.

The chain uses TRBV27 and TRBJ2-7, with 7 positions matching TRBD1. V shed 5 bases and J 5 bases; nucleotides not matched to a gene: 9. CDR3 length: 14 amino acids. The germline CDR1 and CDR2 sequences are MNHEY and SMNVEV (reference sequence). The CDR3 bases are TGTGCCAGCAGTACGACAGGGTCAGGCCACGAGCAGTACTTC. Its translation is CASSTTGSGHEQYF.

The chain joins TRBV20-1 to TRBJ1-1, with D maybe TRBD1 (5 bases). The germline V and J ends were trimmed by 2 bases and 3 bases, with 16 bases remaining between them. Germline lookup yields CDR1 DFQATT and CDR2 SNEGSKA (reference sequence). There are 15 residues in the CDR3. The CDR3 DNA follows: TGCAGTGCTAGAAGGGGTGCCCGTGCCCACACTGAAGCTTTCTTT. Protein sequence: CSARRGARAHTEAFF.

J is TRBJ2-1 and V is TRBV5-1; 9 bases agree with TRBD2. CDR1 is SGHRS, CDR2 YFSETQ, per germline. CDR3 length: 16 amino acids. The J segment lost 4 bases and the V segment lost 3 bases, leaving 8 bases of the junction unmatched. As DNA, the CDR3 is TGCGCCAGCAGCTCCTACGGGAGCGGGGGGTACAATGAGCAGTTCTTC. Translated: CASSSYGSGGYNEQFF.

The chain employs TRBV7-9 and TRBJ2-2; TRBD2 matches at 8 bases. This CDR3 is built from 17 residues. Germline V lookup: CDR1 SEHNR, CDR2 FQNEAQ (reference sequence). Trimming at V came to 4 bases and at J to 0 bases, leaving 7 bases not matched to a gene. The CDR3 spells CASSSLRGGSNTGELFF. CDR3 DNA sequence: TGTGCCAGCAGCTCATTACGCGGGGGGTCGAACACCGGGGAGCTGTTTTTT.

The J gene is TRBJ2-7, the V gene TRBV20-1; perhaps D is TRBD1 or TRBD2 (7 bases each). Germline CDR1 and CDR2: DFQATT and SNEGSKA (reference sequence). The V end was cut by 5 bases, the J end by 6 bases, with 23 bases between. This CDR3 is 15 amino acids long. The CDR3 bases are TGCAGTGCTGCAGGGGGGGGAGCATTCATGGCCGAGCAGTACTTC. Protein sequence: CSAAGGGAFMAEQYF.

The CDR3 is CASSDYPGGVAFF. The DNA of the CDR3 is TGTGCCAGCAGTGACTACCCGGGGGGGGTAGCTTTCTTT. This chain uses TRBV6-4 with TRBJ1-1; D may be TRBD1 (5 bases). The CDR3 has 13 amino acids. Germline V CDR1 and CDR2: MRHNA, SNTAGT. V was clipped by 1 base and J by 10 bases, with 13 bases between them.

This clonotype was seen ten or more times. This chain joins TRBV7-9 and TRBJ2-1, with D unresolved. The CDR3 length is 13 residues. CDR1 and CDR2 from the germline V gene are SEHNR and FQNEAQ (reference sequence). The V gene lost 6 bases and the J gene lost 5 bases, with 11 bases spanning the gap. The CDR3, as DNA: TGTGCCAGCAGTTCGCCTTGGGACAATGAGCAGTTCTTC. This codes for CASSSPWDNEQFF.

This chain connects TRBV21-1 to TRBJ2-3; TRBD1 is the table's D call and was not checked against the DNA. TRBV21-1 is shown as a pseudogene. The CDR3 is 14 residues long. The CDR3 reads CASRGQERTDTQYF. Written as DNA, the CDR3 is TGTGCCAGCAGGGGACAGGAACGCACAGATACGCAGTATTTT.

V gene TRBV6-5 combines with J gene TRBJ1-1; 8 nucleotides match TRBD1. The CDR3 has 15 residues. With V trimmed by 6 bases and J by 1 base, 7 bases remained unmatched. Germline CDR1 MNHEY, CDR2 SVGAGI. CDR3 in amino acids: CASSPDRGWNTEAFF. CDR3 nucleotides: TGTGCCAGCAGCCCCGACAGGGGATGGAACACTGAAGCTTTCTTT.

This clonotype was counted a few times. The junction does not match germline at one end; this may be a read error. This chain joins TRBV27 and TRBJ2-7; weak D call: TRBD2 (6 bases). CDR3 size: 15 residues. Germline CDR1 MNHEY, CDR2 SMNVEV (reference sequence). CDR3 DNA sequence: TGTGCCAGCAGTTTCCCGGGGGACCGCATCTACGGGCAGTACTTC. It yields the protein CASSFPGDRIYGQYF.

The chain joins TRBV5-4 to TRBJ1-6, with D perhaps TRBD1 (5 bases). From germline, CDR1 is SGHNT and CDR2 YYREEE (reference sequence). The CDR3 spans 14 residues. Between the trimmed V and J ends, which lost 4 bases and 7 bases, there was a span of 12 bases. In DNA form, the CDR3 reads TGTGCCAGCAGCCGACCGGGACTGAATTCACCCCTCCACTTT. Its protein is CASSRPGLNSPLHF.

This clonotype has more than one count but fewer than ten. The chain uses TRBV14 and TRBJ2-1; tentative D call: TRBD2 (6 bases). CDR3 length: 14 amino acids. V was pared by 6 bases and J by 3 bases, with 12 bases between. Germline-derived CDR1 and CDR2 are SGHDN and FVKESK. CDR3 bases: TGTGCCAGCAGTATAGCGGATTACTACAATGAGCAGTTCTTC. As protein: CASSIADYYNEQFF.

Note on this clonotype: A single base separates this from a much larger clone, so it may be a read error. J is TRBJ2-7 and V is TRBV6-4; a weak D match, TRBD1 (6 bases). Germline V CDR1 and CDR2: MRHNA, SNTAGT. Between the trimmed V and J ends, which lost 5 bases and 7 bases, there was a span of 18 bases. This CDR3 is 14 amino acids long. CDR3 sequence reads: CASSPGVSGNEQYF. The CDR3 nucleotides are TGTGCCAGCAGTCCAGGGGTAAGCGGCAATGAGCAGTACTTC.

The chain uses TRBV30 and TRBJ1-2, with D maybe TRBD1 (5 bases). In germline, CDR1 is GTSNPN, CDR2 SVGIG (reference sequence). Deletions cut 0 bases from V and 4 bases from J, with 15 bases between. The CDR3 is 15 residues long. CDR3 nucleotide sequence: TGTGCCTGGAGTGTCGCGATCCAGGGTAGCTATGGCTACACCTTC. Its translation: CAWSVAIQGSYGYTF.

The chain employs TRBV6-6 and TRBJ1-2; D is ambiguous. The CDR3 sequence is 11 residues long. V was clipped by 5 bases and J by 6 bases, with 7 bases between them. Per germline, CDR1 MNHNY and CDR2 SVGAGI (reference sequence). The CDR3 reads CASSQCHGYTF. CDR3 coding DNA: TGTGCCAGCAGTCAATGTCATGGCTACACCTTC.

The chain is built from TRBV6-5 and TRBJ2-2; D unresolved. Germline CDR1 and CDR2: MNHEY and SVGAGI. The CDR3 totals 14 residues. V was trimmed by 0 bases and J by 6 bases, leaving 8 bases between them. CDR3 DNA sequence: TGTGCCAGCAGTTACTCGAGGCAGCCCGGGGAGCTGTTTTTT. Amino acids: CASSYSRQPGELFF.

This clonotype was found once. This rearrangement joins TRBV7-8 to TRBJ2-3; D possibly corresponds to TRBD2 (5 bases). This CDR3 spans 15 amino acids. V lost 5 bases, J lost 1 base, and 13 bases lay in between. Germline-derived CDR1 and CDR2 are SGHVS and FQNEAQ. CDR3: CASSLTERGTDTQYF. The CDR3 DNA is TGTGCCAGCAGCCTTACGGAGAGGGGCACAGATACGCAGTATTTT. Filled out from reference TRBV7-8 and TRBJ2-3, the complete variable domain reads GAGVSQSPRYKVAKRGQDVALRCDPISGHVSLFWYQQALGQGPEFLTYFQNEAQLDKSGLPSDRFFAERPEGSVSTLKIQRTQQEDSAVYLCASSLTERGTDTQYFGPGTRLTVL.

The count of this clonotype is one. The J gene is TRBJ1-1, the V gene TRBV5-1, with D uncertain. The CDR3 contains 12 residues. Germline V gene sequence: CDR1 SGHRS, CDR2 YFSETQ. The V gene lost 3 bases and the J gene lost 4 bases, with 7 bases spanning the gap. CDR3 nucleotide sequence: TGCGCCAGCAGCTACCGGTCCACTGAAGCTTTCTTT. The encoded protein is CASSYRSTEAFF.

The table lists this clonotype with a few counts. The rearrangement joins TRBV29-1 to TRBJ2-1; 8 bases line up with TRBD2. V was pared by 5 bases and J by 7 bases, with 7 bases of the junction left unmatched. This CDR3 is 13 amino acids long. Germline V CDR1 and CDR2: SQVTM, ANQGSEA. CDR3 in DNA: TGCAGCGTTAAGACTAGCGCCTCGAATGAGCAGTTCTTC. This translates into CSVKTSASNEQFF.

This chain connects TRBV10-2 to TRBJ1-1; no definite D call. Per the germline V gene, CDR1 is WSHSY and CDR2 is SAAADI. The CDR3 has 12 residues. V lost 11 bases, J lost 0 bases, and 10 bases lay in between. The CDR3 protein is CAAVTMNTEAFF. The CDR3 bases are TGCGCCGCTGTGACAATGAACACTGAAGCTTTCTTT.